This T cell receptor (beta chain) originates from a study of cytomegalovirus exposure and HLA in healthy donors. Study-wide findings and caveats: The study listed roughly 150 cytomegalovirus-associated TCR beta chains.

Of note for this clone: Its antigen is unidentified.

PCR involved 60 Vbeta and 13 Jbeta primers. Produced via immunoSEQ multiplex PCR; TCRdb's table is partial and in-frame only. The profile shows 150,000 to 160,000 clones, around 68% of them singletons. Healthy bone marrow donors made up the donors. Each donor was nominally healthy when sampled (though unrecorded immune exposures were likely). Sequenced sample: PBMCs. The source of this sequence is a man aged 30-40 years in good health and CMV-seronegative.

This CDR3 is CASSVGDYNEQFF. The CDR3 region has the DNA TGCGCCAGCAGCGTCGGGGACTACAATGAGCAGTTCTTC. The chain uses TRBV5-1 and TRBJ2-1, with a weak D call TRBD2 (5 bases). The CDR3 is made up of 13 amino acids. The V gene lost 4 bases and the J gene lost 3 bases, with 8 bases spanning the gap. Germline V gene lookup returns CDR1 SGHRS and CDR2 YFSETQ. Full variable domain (outside the CDR3, taken from reference TRBV5-1 and TRBJ2-1): KAGVTQTPRYLIKTRGQQVTLSCSPISGHRSVSWYQQTPGQGLQFLFEYFSETQRNKGNFPGRFSGRQFSNSRSEMNVSTLELGDSALYLCASSVGDYNEQFFGPGTRLTVL.